This TCR delta chain was sequenced in a study of delta chains in infants with herpesvirus infections. Germline lookup yields CDR1 GEAIGNYY and CDR2 EKD. The CDR3 totals 18 residues. With 2 bases clipped from V and 0 bases from J, the junction kept 6 bases outside the gene matches. Reverse transcription of PBMC RNA used primers specific for the gamma and delta chains. TCRdb called clones from the RT-PCR reads again using CATT. The repertoire consists of approximately 840 delta-chain clones, with around 36% occurring once and the leading ten covering about an eighth. In this sample, this clone is large.

The J gene is TRDJ3, the V gene TRDV2; TRDD3 matches at 7 bases. The specimen was peripheral blood, collected at time point 1 of longitudinal follow-up. The TCR sequence derives from a human donor who was a Ugandan infant, either HIV-exposed or HIV-unexposed (not recorded which). As DNA, the CDR3 is TGTGCCTGTGACAGTACTGGGGCTAGCTCCTGGGACACCCGACAGATGTTTTTC. Encoded protein: CACDSTGASSWDTRQMFF.